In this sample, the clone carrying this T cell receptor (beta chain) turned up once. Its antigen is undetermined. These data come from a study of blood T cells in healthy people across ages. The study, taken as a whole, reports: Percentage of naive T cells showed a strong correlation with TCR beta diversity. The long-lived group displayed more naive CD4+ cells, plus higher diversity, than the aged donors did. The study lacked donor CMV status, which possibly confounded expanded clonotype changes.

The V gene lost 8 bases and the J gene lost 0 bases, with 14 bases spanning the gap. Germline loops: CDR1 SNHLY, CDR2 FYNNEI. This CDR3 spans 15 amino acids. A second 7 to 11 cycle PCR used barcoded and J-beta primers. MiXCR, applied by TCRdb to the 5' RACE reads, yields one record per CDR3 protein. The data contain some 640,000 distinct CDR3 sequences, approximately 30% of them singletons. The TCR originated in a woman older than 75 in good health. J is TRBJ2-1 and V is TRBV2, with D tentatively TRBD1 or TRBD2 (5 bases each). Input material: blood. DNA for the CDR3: TGTGCCAGCGGATGGGACGGAATCTCCTACAATGAGCAGTTCTTC. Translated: CASGWDGISYNEQFF.